Listed here are 25 T cell receptor beta chains from one sample, sequenced in a study of blood T cell repertoires in COVID-19. Assay used: immunoSEQ multiplex PCR; TCRdb lists only in-frame clones, some missing. This sample has 450,000 to 500,000 clones, with 75% to 90% found just once. Sequencing used PBMCs or T cells enriched from blood (not recorded which). The receptors come from a woman aged 18-29 years who had recovered from COVID-19.

The rearrangement joins TRBV5-8 to TRBJ1-2; 8 bases match TRBD1. Germline CDR1 reads SGHTS; CDR2 reads YDEGEE. CDR3 length: 14 residues. With 4 bases clipped from V and 4 bases from J, the junction kept 6 bases outside the gene matches. CDR3 bases: TGTGCCAGCAGCCCTAGGACAGGGCCCTATGGCTACACCTTC. This translates into CASSPRTGPYGYTF.

This clone appeared a single time. This chain links TRBV19 with TRBJ1-5; 7 bases fit TRBD1. The germline V gene has CDR1 LNHDA and CDR2 SQIVND (reference sequence). V shed 5 bases, J shed 2 bases, and the junction held 6 bases outside the gene matches. The CDR3 totals 15 residues. The CDR3 DNA sequence: TGTGCCAGTAGTCAGGACAGGCGAGGCAATCAGCCCCAGCATTTT. Encoded protein: CASSQDRRGNQPQHF.

This chain uses TRBV3-1 (or the pseudogene TRBV3-2) with TRBJ2-2; D not resolved. From germline, CDR1 is LGHDT and CDR2 YNNKEL (reference sequence). This CDR3 has 14 amino acids. Trimming cost V 1 base and J 6 bases, with 9 bases left between them. CDR3 protein: CASSQGRGPGELFF. CDR3 coding DNA: TGTGCCAGCAGCCAAGGCCGCGGCCCCGGGGAGCTGTTTTTT.

A note on this clone: A read error may account for a junction end that differs from germline. This chain connects TRBV7-7 to TRBJ2-5; 8 nucleotides match TRBD1. Per the germline V gene, CDR1 is SSHAT and CDR2 is FNYEAQ (reference sequence). CDR3 length: 14 residues. The CDR3: CASSLDRASETQYF. As DNA, the CDR3 is TGTGCTAGCAGCCTGGACAGGGCATCAGAGACCCAGTACTTC.

As concerns this clone: Other DNA sequences from this sample encode an identical CDR3 as well. V usage is TRBV5-1 and J usage is TRBJ1-1, with D possibly matching TRBD1 (6 bases). The V end lost 2 bases, the J end lost 3 bases, and 8 bases lay between the germline ends. Germline lookup yields CDR1 SGHRS and CDR2 YFSETQ. This CDR3 comprises 13 residues. CDR3 nucleotide sequence: TGCGCCAGCAGCTTACAGGGAGACACTGAAGCTTTCTTT. Translated, it gives CASSLQGDTEAFF.

This clone occurred a few times. The CDR3 reads CASRTGTGLGEQYF. DNA of the CDR3: TGTGCCAGCAGGACCGGGACAGGGCTAGGAGAGCAGTACTTC. V usage is TRBV6-5 and J usage is TRBJ2-7, with TRBD1 matching over 9 bases. The CDR3 extends over 14 amino acids. Trimming cost V 6 bases and J 7 bases; bases outside gene matches: 10. Germline CDR1 reads MNHEY; CDR2 reads SVGAGI.

DNA of the CDR3: TGTGCCACCAGCAGAAGTACCGGGACAGGGGTCTATGGCTACACCTTC. This gives the protein CATSRSTGTGVYGYTF. This chain links TRBV15 with TRBJ1-2, with TRBD1 matching 10 bases. CDR1 and CDR2 (germline): LNHNV, YYDKDF (reference sequence). The CDR3 is 16 residues long. With V trimmed by 2 bases and J by 4 bases, 7 bases remained unmatched.

This rearrangement joins TRBV25-1 to TRBJ1-1, with no clear D. Trimming removed 7 bases at V and 8 bases at J, with 14 bases between. Per germline, CDR1 MGHDK and CDR2 SYGVNS. This CDR3 comprises 12 residues. CDR3 in DNA: TGTGCCAGCAATTCGCTGGGCGGGGAAGCTTTCTTT. This codes for CASNSLGGEAFF.

V gene TRBV2 combines with J gene TRBJ1-6; TRBD1 might be the D (6 bases). V was shortened by 6 bases and J by 0 bases, with 12 bases between the two germline ends. The CDR3 totals 16 residues. Germline CDR1 and CDR2: SNHLY and FYNNEI. The CDR3 DNA follows: TGTGCCAGCAGCCGGACAGCGAACTCCTATAATTCACCCCTCCACTTT. Translated, it gives CASSRTANSYNSPLHF.

CDR3 protein: CASSLSVGELFF. In nucleotides, the CDR3 is TGTGCCAGCAGCTTGTCAGTCGGGGAGCTGTTTTTT. The chain employs TRBV5-5 and TRBJ2-2; no definite D call. This CDR3 has 12 amino acids. The germline V and J ends were trimmed by 1 base and 7 bases, with 5 bases remaining between them. Germline CDR1 SGHKS, CDR2 YYEKEE (reference sequence).

This chain joins TRBV5-1 and TRBJ2-7; TRBD1 agrees at 10 bases. J lost 2 bases, V lost 0 bases, and 2 bases had no gene match. Germline CDR1 reads SGHRS; CDR2 reads YFSETQ. This CDR3 is built from 15 residues. CDR3 in amino acids: CASSLVGQGTYEQYF. The CDR3 region has the DNA TGCGCCAGCAGCTTGGTGGGACAGGGGACCTACGAGCAGTACTTC.

The chain carries TRBV7-9 and TRBJ1-1; TRBD1 is a possible D gene (5 bases). Trimming pared 1 base from V and 3 bases from J, leaving 12 bases between. CDR3 length: 15 amino acids. The V gene's germline CDR1 is SEHNR and CDR2 FQNEAQ (reference sequence). The CDR3 here is CASSLGGGMDTEAFF. The CDR3 bases are TGTGCCAGCAGCTTAGGGGGCGGGATGGACACTGAAGCTTTCTTT.

V is TRBV5-1 and J is TRBJ2-3, with unresolved D. CDR3 length: 12 residues. Trimming took off 5 bases at V and 3 bases at J, with 7 bases between the two ends. Germline values: CDR1 SGHRS, CDR2 YFSETQ. CDR3 sequence (DNA): TGCGCCAGCAGTTTGACAACAGATACGCAGTATTTT. It is translated as CASSLTTDTQYF.

The rearrangement links TRBV30 to TRBJ1-4; 7 positions match TRBD1. V lost 5 bases to trimming and J lost 7 bases; unmatched junction nucleotides: 13. Germline V lookup: CDR1 GTSNPN, CDR2 SVGIG (reference sequence). CDR3 length: 15 amino acids. DNA for the CDR3: TGTGCCTGGGGCCCTAGACAGGGAATAGGTGAAAAACTGTTTTTT. It specifies CAWGPRQGIGEKLFF.

The gene calls are TRBV9 and TRBJ2-5; D perhaps matches TRBD1 (6 bases). V was clipped by 0 bases and J by 4 bases, with 7 bases between them. The CDR3 covers 13 residues. Germline assignment: CDR1 SGDLS and CDR2 YYNGEE. The CDR3: CASSVADRETQYF. CDR3 in DNA: TGTGCCAGCAGCGTAGCGGACAGAGAGACCCAGTACTTC.

This clone appeared a single time. The sample contains more than one DNA sequence encoding this CDR3. This chain joins TRBV12-3 or TRBV12-4 and TRBJ2-5; TRBD1 matches 7 bases. The CDR3 extends over 13 amino acids. V dropped 6 bases and J dropped 2; count of bases not matched to a gene: 3. The CDR3 coding sequence is TGTGCCAGCAGCTTGGGACAGCAAGAGACCCAGTACTTC. Translating it yields CASSLGQQETQYF.

The V call is TRBV5-4, the J call TRBJ2-3, with a possible D match to TRBD1 (6 bases). Looked up from germline, CDR1 is SGHNT and CDR2 is YYREEE (reference sequence). Trimming stripped 0 bases from V and 2 bases from J, with 13 bases between. CDR3 length equals 16 residues. CDR3 protein: CASSLAGAPLTDTQYF. In nucleotides, the CDR3 is TGTGCCAGCAGCTTGGCAGGGGCTCCTCTCACAGATACGCAGTATTTT. The whole variable domain, remainder taken from reference TRBV5-4 and TRBJ2-3, is ETGVTQSPTHLIKTRGQQVTLRCSSQSGHNTVSWYQQALGQGPQFIFQYYREEENGRGNFPPRFSGLQFPNYSSELNVNALELDDSALYLCASSLAGAPLTDTQYFGPGTRLTVL.

The chain carries TRBV28 and TRBJ1-5, with 7 bases aligning to TRBD1. Germline V gives CDR1 MDHEN, CDR2 SYDVKM. J lost 5 bases, V lost 6 bases, and 19 bases had no gene match. CDR3 length: 18 residues. The CDR3 DNA follows: TGTGCCAGCAGGAAACTGGGACAGAGAGTAGGTTACGATCAGCCCCAGCATTTT. This encodes CASRKLGQRVGYDQPQHF.

This rearrangement joins TRBV15 to TRBJ1-5; D possibly corresponds to TRBD1 (5 bases). The CDR3 runs to 14 residues. Germline-derived CDR1 and CDR2 are LNHNV and YYDKDF (reference sequence). The germline V and J ends were trimmed by 5 bases and 1 base, with 9 bases remaining between them. DNA for the CDR3: TGTGCCACCAGCCACGACAGCAGCAATCAGCCCCAGCATTTT. Protein sequence: CATSHDSSNQPQHF.

The chain employs TRBV12-3 or TRBV12-4 and TRBJ1-1; D not certain. V was cut by 3 bases and J by 7 bases, with 9 bases left in between. The CDR3 has 12 amino acids. The CDR3, as DNA: TGTGCCAGCAGTTTTGCACAGCTTGAAGCTTTCTTT. It translates to CASSFAQLEAFF.

J is TRBJ2-1 and V is TRBV5-6, with 9 bases fitting TRBD1. Germline CDR1 SGHDT, CDR2 YYEEEE. The J segment lost 7 bases and the V segment lost 4 bases, leaving 3 bases of the junction unmatched. The CDR3 extends over 13 amino acids. Here the CDR3 reads CASSPDRGNEQFF. As DNA, the CDR3 is TGTGCCAGCAGCCCGGACAGGGGAAATGAGCAGTTCTTC.

The chain combines TRBV2 with TRBJ1-2; 8 bases align to TRBD1. The germline gives CDR1 SNHLY, CDR2 FYNNEI. The CDR3 length is 16 residues. With V trimmed by 6 bases and J by 7 bases, 16 bases remained unmatched. The CDR3 coding sequence is TGTGCCAGCAGCCCCGCTCCCGGGACAGGAGGAATTGGCTACACCTTC. Translated: CASSPAPGTGGIGYTF.

CDR3 protein: CASSAGQGGSPLHF. DNA of the CDR3: TGCGCCAGCAGTGCTGGACAGGGGGGATCACCCCTCCACTTT. This chain uses TRBV10-2 with TRBJ1-6; 10 nucleotides agree with TRBD1. CDR3 length: 14 amino acids. Germline V gene data show CDR1 as WSHSY and CDR2 as SAAADI. V shed 4 bases, J shed 10 bases, and the junction held 4 bases outside the gene matches.

The J gene is TRBJ2-1, the V gene TRBV30; 16 nucleotides agree with TRBD2. V lost 5 bases, J lost 7 bases, and 5 bases stayed unmatched. The length of the CDR3 is 15 residues. Germline CDR1 is GTSNPN and CDR2 is SVGIG (reference sequence). The CDR3 DNA reads as TGTGCCTGGGAGGGACTAGCGGGGGGGCGGAATGAGCAGTTCTTC. Protein product: CAWEGLAGGRNEQFF.

V usage is TRBV15 and J usage is TRBJ1-1; 7 bases are shared with TRBD1. The CDR3 runs 17 residues. V lost 0 bases, J lost 0 bases, and 7 bases stayed unmatched. Germline V CDR1 and CDR2: LNHNV, YYDKDF (reference sequence). The CDR3 region has the DNA TGTGCCACCAGCAGAGAATACGGGACAGCTATGAACACTGAAGCTTTCTTT. Protein product: CATSREYGTAMNTEAFF.